This T cell receptor (beta chain) was obtained from a study of human T cells and chemical hapten exposure. This clonotype was found a few times. Its antigen is currently unknown. Time point of the sample: patch test 1, 2 weeks after DPC sensitization. Treatment specified: therapeutic diphenylcyclopropenone sensitization with weekly scalp DPC. The authors extracted total RNA from unfractionated whole blood. Germline CDR1 PRHDT, CDR2 FYEKMQ (reference sequence). CDR3 size: 14 residues. Trimming took off 5 bases at V and 6 bases at J, with 11 bases between the two ends. General observations from the study: TCRs at a frequency above 1 in 1000 stayed unchanged with DPC sensitization.

TCRdb redid the calling of the RACE reads with MiXCR, one entry per CDR3 protein. The sample holds 39,000 or so distinct CDR3 sequences, over 3.5% seen once. J is TRBJ1-6 and V is TRBV13; D remains unclear. The TCR originated in a man aged 50-60 years with alopecia areata. Some clones in this sample may be carry-over from other donors' samples. Sample: whole blood, taken in connection with sensitization to the hapten diphenylcyclopropenone (DPC). In DNA form, the CDR3 reads TGTGCCAGCAGCCCGACGGGGTTTAATTCACCCCTCCACTTT. Protein sequence: CASSPTGFNSPLHF.